This T cell receptor (beta chain) was identified during a study of blood T cells in healthy people across ages. This CDR3 spans 16 amino acids. Germline CDR1 reads DFQATT; CDR2 reads SNEGSKA (reference sequence). The V gene end was trimmed by 3 bases and the J gene end by 7 bases; junction bases not matched to a gene: 11. The use of a sample-barcoded 5' primer and a J-beta primer mix characterized a second PCR of roughly 6 to 11 cycles. TCRdb fed the 5' RACE reads into MiXCR, producing one record per CDR3 protein. The table lists some 1.4 million distinct CDR3 sequences, 40% to 50% of them singletons.

This rearrangement joins TRBV20-1 to TRBJ2-1, with TRBD2 identical over 11 bases. This TCR was recovered from a woman between 18 and 30 years old in good health. Input material: blood. Here the CDR3 DNA reads TGCAGTGCTAGTTGGTTGGGAAGGACTAGCGGGAATGAGCAGTTCTTC. Protein product: CSASWLGRTSGNEQFF.